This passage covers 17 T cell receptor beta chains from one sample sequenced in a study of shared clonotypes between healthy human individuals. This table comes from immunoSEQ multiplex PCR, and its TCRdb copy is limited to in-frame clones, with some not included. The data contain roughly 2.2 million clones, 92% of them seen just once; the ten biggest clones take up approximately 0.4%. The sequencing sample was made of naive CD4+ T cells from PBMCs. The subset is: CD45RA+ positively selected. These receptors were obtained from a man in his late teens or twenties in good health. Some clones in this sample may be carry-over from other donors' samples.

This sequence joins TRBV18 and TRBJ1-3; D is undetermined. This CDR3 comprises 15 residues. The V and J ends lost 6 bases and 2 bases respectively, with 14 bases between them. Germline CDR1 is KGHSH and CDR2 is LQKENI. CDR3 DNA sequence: TGTGCCAGCTCCCCCGCCGGGCCACCTGGAAACACCATATATTTT. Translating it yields CASSPAGPPGNTIYF.

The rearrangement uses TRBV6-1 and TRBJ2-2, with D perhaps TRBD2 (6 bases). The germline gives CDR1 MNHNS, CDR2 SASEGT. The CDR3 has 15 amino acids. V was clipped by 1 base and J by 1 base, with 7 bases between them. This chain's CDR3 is CASSEGGVNTGELFF. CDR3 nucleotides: TGTGCCAGCAGTGAAGGCGGGGTGAACACCGGGGAGCTGTTTTTT.

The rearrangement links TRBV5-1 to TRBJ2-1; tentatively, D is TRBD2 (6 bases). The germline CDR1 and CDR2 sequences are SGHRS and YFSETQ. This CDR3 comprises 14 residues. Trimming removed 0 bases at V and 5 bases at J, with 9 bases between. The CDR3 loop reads CASSLGGVHNEQFF. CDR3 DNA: TGCGCCAGCAGCTTGGGCGGGGTCCACAATGAGCAGTTCTTC.

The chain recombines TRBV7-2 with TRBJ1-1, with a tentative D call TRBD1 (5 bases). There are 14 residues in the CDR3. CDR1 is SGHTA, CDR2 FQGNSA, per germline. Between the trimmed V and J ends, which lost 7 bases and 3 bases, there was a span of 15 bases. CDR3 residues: CASNQGFVDTEAFF. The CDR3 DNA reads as TGTGCCAGCAACCAGGGATTTGTCGACACTGAAGCTTTCTTT.

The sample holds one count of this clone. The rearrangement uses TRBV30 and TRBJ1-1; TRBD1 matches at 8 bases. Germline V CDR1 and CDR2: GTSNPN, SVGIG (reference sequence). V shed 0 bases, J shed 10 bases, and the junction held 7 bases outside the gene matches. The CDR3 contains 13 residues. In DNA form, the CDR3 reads TGTGCCTGGAGTGTAACAGGGGGGCGTCGAGCTTTCTTT. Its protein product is CAWSVTGGRRAFF.

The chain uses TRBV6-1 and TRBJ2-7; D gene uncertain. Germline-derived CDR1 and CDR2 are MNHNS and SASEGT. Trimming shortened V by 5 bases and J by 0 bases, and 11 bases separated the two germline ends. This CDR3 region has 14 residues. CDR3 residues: CASSSIPSSYEQYF. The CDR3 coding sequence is TGTGCCAGCAGTAGCATCCCTAGCTCCTACGAGCAGTACTTC.

DNA of the CDR3: TGCGCCAGCAGCTTGAAGACCTCCCCCCTAAGCTATGGCTACACCTTC. Translating it yields CASSLKTSPLSYGYTF. This sequence joins TRBV5-1 and TRBJ1-2; no reliable D call. The V gene's germline CDR1 is SGHRS and CDR2 YFSETQ. Trimming left V 1 base short and J 4 bases short, with 17 bases between. The CDR3 sequence is 16 residues long.

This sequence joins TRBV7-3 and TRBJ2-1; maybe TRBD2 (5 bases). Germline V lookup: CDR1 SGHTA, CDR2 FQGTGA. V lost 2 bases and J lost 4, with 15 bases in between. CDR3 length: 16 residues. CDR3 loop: CASSLVGGLGYNEQFF. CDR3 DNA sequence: TGTGCCAGCAGCTTAGTCGGCGGGCTCGGGTACAATGAGCAGTTCTTC.

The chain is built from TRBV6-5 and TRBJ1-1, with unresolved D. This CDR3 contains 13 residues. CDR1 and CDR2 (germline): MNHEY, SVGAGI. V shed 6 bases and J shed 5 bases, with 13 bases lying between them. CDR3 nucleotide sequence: TGTGCCAGCAGGTACCGGGATGAGACTGAAGCTTTCTTT. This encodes CASRYRDETEAFF.

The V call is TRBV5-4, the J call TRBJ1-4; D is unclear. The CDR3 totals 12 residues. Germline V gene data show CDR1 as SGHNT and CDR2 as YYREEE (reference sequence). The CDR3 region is CVWGTNNEKLFF. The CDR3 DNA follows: TGTGTGTGGGGAACTAATAATGAAAAACTGTTTTTT.

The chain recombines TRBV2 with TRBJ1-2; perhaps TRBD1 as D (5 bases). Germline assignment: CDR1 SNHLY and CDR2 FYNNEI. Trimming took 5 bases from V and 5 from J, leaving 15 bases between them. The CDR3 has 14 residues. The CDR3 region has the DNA TGTGCCAGCAGTCGATCCGGGACGGAATATGGCTACACCTTC. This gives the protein CASSRSGTEYGYTF.

This CDR3 reads CASSVGSNEKLFF. Written as DNA, the CDR3 is TGTGCCAGCAGCGTAGGGTCTAATGAAAAACTGTTTTTT. The J gene is TRBJ1-4, the V gene TRBV9; D is unclear. Per the germline V gene, CDR1 is SGDLS and CDR2 is YYNGEE. The length of the CDR3 is 13 residues. V lost 0 bases to trimming and J lost 3 bases, with 3 bases between them.

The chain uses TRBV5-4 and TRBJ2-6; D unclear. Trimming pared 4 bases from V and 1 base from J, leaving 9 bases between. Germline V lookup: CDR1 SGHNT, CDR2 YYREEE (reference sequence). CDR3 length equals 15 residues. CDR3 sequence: CASSRKFSGANVLTF. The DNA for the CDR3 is TGTGCCAGCAGCCGAAAATTTTCTGGGGCCAACGTCCTGACTTTC.

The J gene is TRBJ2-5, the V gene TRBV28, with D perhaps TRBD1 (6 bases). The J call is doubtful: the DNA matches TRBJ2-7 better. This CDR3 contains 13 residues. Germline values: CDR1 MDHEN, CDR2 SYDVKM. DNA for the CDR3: TGTGCCAGCAGTACAGGGCCCCTCTACGAGCAGTACTTC. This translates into CASSTGPLYEQYF.

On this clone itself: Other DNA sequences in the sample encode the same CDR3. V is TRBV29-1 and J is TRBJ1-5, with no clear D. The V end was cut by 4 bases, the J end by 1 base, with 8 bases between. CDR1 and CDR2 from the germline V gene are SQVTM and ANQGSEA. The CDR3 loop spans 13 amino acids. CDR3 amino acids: CSVARGSNQPQHF. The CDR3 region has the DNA TGCAGCGTTGCGAGAGGGAGCAATCAGCCCCAGCATTTT.

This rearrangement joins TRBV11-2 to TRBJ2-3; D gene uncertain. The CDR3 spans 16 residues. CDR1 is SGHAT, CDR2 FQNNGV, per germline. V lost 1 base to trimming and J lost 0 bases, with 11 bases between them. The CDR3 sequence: CASSLGGLPSTDTQYF. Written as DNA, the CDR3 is TGTGCCAGCAGCTTAGGCGGCCTCCCTAGCACAGATACGCAGTATTTT. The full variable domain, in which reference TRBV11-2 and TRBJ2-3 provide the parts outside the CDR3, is EAGVAQSPRYKIIEKRQSVAFWCNPISGHATLYWYQQILGQGPKLLIQFQNNGVVDDSQLPKDRFSAERLKGVDSTLKIQPAKLEDSAVYLCASSLGGLPSTDTQYFGPGTRLTVL.

The CDR3 DNA reads as TGTGCCAGCAGCCCCATGGGCTTCTACGAGCAGTACTTC. Translated, it gives CASSPMGFYEQYF. The chain uses TRBV7-2 and TRBJ2-7; D remains unclear. This CDR3 is 13 amino acids long. V was shortened by 5 bases and J by 3 bases, with 11 bases between the two germline ends. CDR1 and CDR2 from the germline V gene are SGHTA and FQGNSA.